The 17 T cell receptor beta chains below come from one sample, sequenced in a study of blood T cell repertoires in COVID-19. Libraries were prepared by immunoSEQ multiplex PCR; TCRdb keeps only in-frame clonotypes and omits some of them. The table lists 300,000 or so clones, about nine tenths of them singletons, with less than 3.5% in the top ten. The sequenced sample consisted of peripheral blood. The receptors come from a woman aged 30 to 39 with COVID-19, enrolled during active disease.

This chain links TRBV7-3 with TRBJ2-5; TRBD2 is a possible D gene (5 bases). Deletions cut 3 bases from V and 1 base from J, with 15 bases between. Germline V gene lookup returns CDR1 SGHTA and CDR2 FQGTGA. The CDR3 runs 16 residues. CDR3 protein: CASSLLGRYFQETQYF. DNA for the CDR3: TGTGCCAGCAGCTTGTTGGGGAGATACTTCCAAGAGACCCAGTACTTC.

The chain joins TRBV10-3 to TRBJ1-1; TRBD1 aligns across 8 bases. This CDR3 is built from 16 residues. Germline lookup yields CDR1 ENHRY and CDR2 SYGVKD. The V and J ends lost 7 bases and 0 bases, in that order; junction bases with no gene match: 10. In nucleotides, the CDR3 is TGTGCCATCATGTCCGGCCGGGACAGGATGAACACTGAAGCTTTCTTT. This sequence encodes CAIMSGRDRMNTEAFF.

The V call is TRBV5-4, the J call TRBJ1-2; no clear D. Germline CDR1 and CDR2: SGHNT and YYREEE (reference sequence). With 0 bases removed from V and 4 bases from J, the gap between germline ends came to 13 bases. The CDR3 extends over 15 amino acids. Here the CDR3 reads CASSLVQSTTYGYTF. CDR3 sequence (DNA): TGTGCCAGCAGCTTGGTTCAGAGTACTACCTATGGCTACACCTTC.

CDR3 DNA sequence: TGTGCCAGCAGGGGGACAGGGCTTGAATGGGGGGCCAACGTCCTGACTTTC. It encodes CASRGTGLEWGANVLTF. V and J are TRBV28 and TRBJ2-6; 9 bases are a match to TRBD1. The CDR3 is 17 amino acids. The J segment lost 4 bases and the V segment lost 6 bases, leaving 10 bases of the junction unmatched. The germline V gene encodes CDR1 MDHEN and CDR2 SYDVKM.

The J gene is TRBJ2-2, the V gene TRBV7-9; 9 nucleotides line up with TRBD1. The CDR3 spans 17 residues. The germline V gene encodes CDR1 SEHNR and CDR2 FQNEAQ (reference sequence). J gave up 11 bases and V 5 bases, and 18 bases lay outside the gene matches. CDR3 nucleotides: TGTGCCAGCAGCGGGCTCCCGGGACAGGGTACACTGAGTGAGCTGTTTTTT. Amino acids: CASSGLPGQGTLSELFF.

This chain joins TRBV7-6 and TRBJ2-1; TRBD2 might be the D (5 bases). CDR1 is SGHVS and CDR2 is FNYEAQ in the germline V gene. The CDR3 has 15 residues. The V gene lost 4 bases and the J gene lost 7 bases, with 17 bases spanning the gap. Written as DNA, the CDR3 is TGTGCCAGCAGCTGGCGTGAGGGCAAGCTGAATGAGCAGTTCTTC. It codes for CASSWREGKLNEQFF.

J is TRBJ2-7 and V is TRBV27, with TRBD2 matching 7 bases. Germline V CDR1 and CDR2: MNHEY, SMNVEV (reference sequence). This CDR3 comprises 16 residues. After removal of 5 bases from V and 3 bases from J, the junction contained 13 bases not matched to a gene. CDR3 bases: TGTGCCAGCAGTCGAACGGGGCTAGCGGCCCTCTACGAGCAGTACTTC. Protein product: CASSRTGLAALYEQYF.

The V call is TRBV30, the J call TRBJ1-1, with 8 bases lining up with TRBD1. There are 13 residues in the CDR3. Per the germline V gene, CDR1 is GTSNPN and CDR2 is SVGIG (reference sequence). The ends lost 5 bases at V and 3 bases at J; junction bases unmatched: 5. In DNA, the CDR3 is TGTGCCTGGGGGGACAGGAGGGACACTGAAGCTTTCTTT. This sequence encodes CAWGDRRDTEAFF. The whole variable domain, filled in from reference TRBV30 and TRBJ1-1, reads SQTIHQWPATLVQPVGSPLSLECTVEGTSNPNLYWYRQAAGRGLQLLFYSVGIGQISSEVPQNLSASRPQDRQFILSSKKLLLSDSGFYLCAWGDRRDTEAFFGQGTRLTVV.

The chain is built from TRBV19 and TRBJ2-7; 7 nucleotides line up with TRBD2. Germline lookup yields CDR1 LNHDA and CDR2 SQIVND (reference sequence). The V segment lost 5 bases and the J segment 6 bases; nucleotides outside the gene matches: 10. CDR3 length: 14 residues. CDR3 coding DNA: TGTGCCAGTAGTTACTCAGGGAGGGCGTTCGAGCAGTACTTC. Amino acids: CASSYSGRAFEQYF. Supplemented by reference TRBV19 and TRBJ2-7, the full variable domain reads DGGITQSPKYLFRKEGQNVTLSCEQNLNHDAMYWYRQDPGQGLRLIYYSQIVNDFQKGDIAEGYSVSREKKESFPLTVTSAQKNPTAFYLCASSYSGRAFEQYFGPGTRLTVT.

This chain uses TRBV7-9 with TRBJ2-7, with TRBD1 matching 9 bases. The V gene's germline CDR1 is SEHNR and CDR2 FQNEAQ (reference sequence). The CDR3 length is 14 residues. The ends lost 3 bases at V and 5 bases at J; junction bases unmatched: 5. The CDR3 DNA is TGTGCCAGCAGCTTCCGACAGGGGGTCCACGAGCAGTACTTC. Its translation: CASSFRQGVHEQYF.

This CDR3 is CASSPTGVPEAFF. The CDR3 nucleotides read TGTGCCAGCTCACCAACAGGGGTACCTGAAGCTTTCTTT. The chain couples TRBV18 to TRBJ1-1; 7 bases match TRBD1. Germline V gene data show CDR1 as KGHSH and CDR2 as LQKENI. V lost 2 bases, J lost 6 bases, and 3 bases stayed unmatched. The CDR3 has 13 residues.

This clone was counted a single time. The CDR3 region has the DNA TGTGCCTGGATGGGGGCGCTTGACGCTTTCTTT. Translation: CAWMGALDAFF. The chain carries TRBV30 and TRBJ1-1; D is possibly TRBD1 (6 bases). This CDR3 contains 11 residues. Germline V lookup: CDR1 GTSNPN, CDR2 SVGIG (reference sequence). Trimming cost V 4 bases and J 11 bases, with 14 bases left between them.

V usage is TRBV2 and J usage is TRBJ1-6; no clear D. CDR1 is SNHLY and CDR2 is FYNNEI in the germline V gene. The ends were cut back, 2 bases at V and 10 bases at J, with 12 bases in the middle. The CDR3 is 14 residues long. The chain's CDR3 is CASSESGSRSPLHF. DNA for the CDR3: TGTGCCAGCAGTGAATCGGGGAGCCGCTCACCCCTCCACTTT.

The gene calls are TRBV29-1 and TRBJ1-5, with TRBD1 as a possible D gene (6 bases). Germline values: CDR1 SQVTM, CDR2 ANQGSEA. The V gene lost 6 bases and the J gene lost 3 bases, with 12 bases spanning the gap. The CDR3 loop spans 13 amino acids. The CDR3 is CSVMGDTNQPQHF. The CDR3 nucleotides are TGCAGCGTCATGGGGGACACCAATCAGCCCCAGCATTTT.

The chain couples TRBV12-3 or TRBV12-4 to TRBJ1-3; perhaps TRBD1 as D (5 bases). The CDR3 spans 13 residues. V was shortened by 8 bases and J by 0 bases, with 8 bases between the two germline ends. The DNA for the CDR3 is TGTGCCAGCGGGACTCCCTCTGGAAACACCATATATTTT. It yields the protein CASGTPSGNTIYF.

The chain recombines TRBV27 with TRBJ1-1, with D hard to call. The CDR3 length is 14 residues. Trimming left V 2 bases short and J 4 bases short, with 11 bases between. Germline V CDR1 and CDR2: MNHEY, SMNVEV (reference sequence). In DNA form, the CDR3 reads TGTGCCAGCAGTTTAGTAGCGGGGTTCACTGAAGCTTTCTTT. It specifies CASSLVAGFTEAFF.

The chain employs TRBV9 and TRBJ1-3, with 7 bases aligning to TRBD1. Germline CDR1 reads SGDLS; CDR2 reads YYNGEE. The CDR3 consists of 16 residues. J was trimmed by 0 bases and V by 3 bases; bases with no gene match: 6. The CDR3 is CASSEGTEFSGNTIYF. For the CDR3, the DNA is TGTGCCAGCAGCGAGGGGACAGAATTCTCTGGAAACACCATATATTTT.